These 23 T cell receptor beta chains originate from one sample sequenced in a study of OX40 agonist ivuxolimab in advanced cancers. Profiled with immunoSEQ multiplex PCR; TCRdb holds only in-frame clones, not every one. The sample has about 83,000 clones, approximately 85% seen once. This specimen consisted of CD4+ or CD8+ T cells sorted from blood, obtained in a trial of the OX40 agonist ivuxolimab. All receptors derive from an adult with an advanced solid tumor such as melanoma, head and neck, liver or kidney cancer.

This chain links TRBV10-2 with TRBJ1-1; weak D call: TRBD1 (5 bases). The germline V gene has CDR1 WSHSY and CDR2 SAAADI. This CDR3 is built from 14 residues. V was shortened by 0 bases and J by 7 bases, with 12 bases between the two germline ends. The CDR3 spells CASSESFIRVEAFF. For the CDR3, the DNA is TGCGCCAGCAGTGAGTCGTTCATCAGGGTTGAAGCTTTCTTT.

V usage is TRBV6-5 and J usage is TRBJ1-1; D not certain. Trimming shortened V by 8 bases and J by 2 bases, and 12 bases separated the two germline ends. This CDR3 has 13 amino acids. Germline CDR1 MNHEY, CDR2 SVGAGI. CDR3 residues: CASAWAINTEAFF. CDR3 nucleotides: TGTGCCAGCGCCTGGGCGATAAACACTGAAGCTTTCTTT.

This rearrangement joins TRBV21-1 to TRBJ2-1; no check of the table's D call, TRBD1, against the DNA was made. TRBV21-1 represents a pseudogene. The CDR3 is 13 amino acids. For the CDR3, the DNA is TGTGCCAGCAACAACAGTGTTGTGAATGAGCAGTTCTTC. This encodes CASNNSVVNEQFF.

The V gene is TRBV2, the J gene TRBJ2-2, with unresolved D. V gave up 2 bases and J gave up 4 bases, with 8 bases separating them. The CDR3 has 14 residues. Germline V gives CDR1 SNHLY, CDR2 FYNNEI. The CDR3 here is CASSESPITGELFF. Written as DNA, the CDR3 is TGTGCCAGCAGTGAATCTCCCATCACCGGGGAGCTGTTTTTT. The full variable domain, its missing parts supplied by reference TRBV2 and TRBJ2-2, is EPEVTQTPSHQVTQMGQEVILRCVPISNHLYFYWYRQILGQKVEFLVSFYNNEISEKSEIFDDQFSVERPDGSNFTLKIRSTKLEDSAMYFCASSESPITGELFFGEGSRLTVL.

The rearrangement uses TRBV6-6 and TRBJ2-3; D might be TRBD1 (5 bases). Trimming took 6 bases from V and 1 from J, leaving 17 bases between them. Germline V lookup: CDR1 MNHNY, CDR2 SVGAGI (reference sequence). The CDR3 has 16 amino acids. The CDR3 DNA follows: TGTGCCAGCAGAGACGAACAGGCCCGGGGCACAGATACGCAGTATTTT. Protein sequence: CASRDEQARGTDTQYF.

The chain uses TRBV29-1 and TRBJ2-5, with D maybe TRBD1 (6 bases). Trimming cost V 5 bases and J 6 bases, with 19 bases left between them. CDR1 is SQVTM, CDR2 ANQGSEA, per germline. The CDR3 is 14 amino acids. In DNA, the CDR3 is TGCAGCGTTTCCCACAGGGACAACCTGAAGACCCAGTACTTC. Protein sequence: CSVSHRDNLKTQYF. Using reference TRBV29-1 and TRBJ2-5 for the parts outside the CDR3, the full variable domain is SAVISQKPSRDICQRGTSLTIQCQVDSQVTMMFWYRQQPGQSLTLIATANQGSEATYESGFVIDKFPISRPNLTFSTLTVSNMSPEDSSIYLCSVSHRDNLKTQYFGPGTRLLVL.

This clone was observed a few times. V gene TRBV7-2 combines with J gene TRBJ1-2; 9 bases line up with TRBD1. The junction had 18 bases not matched to a gene; V was cut back by 7 bases and J by 12 bases. Germline CDR1 SGHTA, CDR2 FQGNSA. The CDR3 contains 15 residues. CDR3 sequence: CASTNHPGQGKTNTF. The CDR3 DNA is TGTGCCAGCACCAACCACCCGGGACAGGGCAAAACAAACACCTTC. Complete variable domain (other parts from reference TRBV7-2 and TRBJ1-2): GAGVSQSPSNKVTEKGKDVELRCDPISGHTALYWYRQSLGQGLEFLIYFQGNSAPDKSGLPSDRFSAERTGGSVSTLTIQRTQQEDSAVYLCASTNHPGQGKTNTFGSGTRLTVV.

The rearrangement uses TRBV7-8 and TRBJ1-2; 7 bases map to TRBD1. Germline lookup yields CDR1 SGHVS and CDR2 FQNEAQ. The CDR3 runs to 16 residues. J was trimmed by 4 bases and V by 5 bases; bases with no gene match: 13. The CDR3 protein is CASSPNGQVRGYGYTF. Written as DNA, the CDR3 is TGTGCCAGCAGCCCCAATGGACAGGTTAGGGGCTATGGCTACACCTTC.

The chain recombines TRBV10-3 with TRBJ2-7; a possible D gene is TRBD1 (5 bases). Germline V gene lookup returns CDR1 ENHRY and CDR2 SYGVKD. V lost 4 bases and J 2 bases, leaving 9 bases between the germline ends. The CDR3 is 13 amino acids. The DNA for the CDR3 is TGTGCCATCAGTGGAGGCAGGGCCTACGAGCAGTACTTC. Translation gives CAISGGRAYEQYF.

The table lists this clone with a few counts. This sequence joins TRBV27 and TRBJ2-2; 15 bases map to TRBD2. Germline V gene data show CDR1 as MNHEY and CDR2 as SMNVEV (reference sequence). This CDR3 region has 17 residues. The V gene end was trimmed by 5 bases and the J gene end by 4 bases; junction bases not matched to a gene: 5. The CDR3 bases are TGTGCCAGCAGTGGACTAGCGGGGGGGCTGGGCACCGGGGAGCTGTTTTTT. Translation gives CASSGLAGGLGTGELFF.

This chain links TRBV5-1 with TRBJ2-2, with TRBD1 matching over 7 bases. The CDR3 sequence is 16 residues long. Germline V CDR1 and CDR2: SGHRS, YFSETQ. The trim removed 0 bases at V and 0 bases at J, leaving 2 bases unmatched. The CDR3 coding sequence is TGCGCCAGCAGCTTGGTGACAGGGACGAACACCGGGGAGCTGTTTTTT. This encodes CASSLVTGTNTGELFF.

Details on this clone: The conserved closing phenylalanine or tryptophan is absent in this CDR3, likely reflecting a read error. The chain carries TRBV7-3 and TRBJ2-3, with D possibly being TRBD1 (6 bases). Germline-derived CDR1 and CDR2 are SGHTA and FQGTGA. Trimming shortened V by 5 bases and J by 0 bases, and 9 bases separated the two germline ends. The CDR3 runs to 14 residues. CDR3: CASSQGQSTDTQYL. DNA of the CDR3: TGTGCCAGCAGCCAAGGACAGAGCACAGATACGCAGTATCTT.

The rearrangement uses TRBV10-3 and TRBJ1-2; 10 bases are a match to TRBD1. Germline loops: CDR1 ENHRY, CDR2 SYGVKD. This CDR3 is built from 18 residues. The J segment lost 5 bases and the V segment lost 0 bases, leaving 12 bases of the junction unmatched. The CDR3 loop reads CAISESNTGTGVLYGYTF. In DNA form, the CDR3 reads TGTGCCATCAGTGAGTCGAACACCGGGACAGGGGTCCTTTATGGCTACACCTTC.

This sequence joins TRBV18 and TRBJ2-1; the D gene is possibly TRBD1 (5 bases). The germline V and J ends were trimmed by 3 bases and 8 bases, with 11 bases remaining between them. This CDR3 has 13 amino acids. CDR1 and CDR2 (germline): KGHSH, LQKENI. Here the CDR3 reads CASSPGPRYEQFF. The CDR3 nucleotides read TGTGCCAGCTCACCGGGGCCCCGCTATGAGCAGTTCTTC.

The gene calls are TRBV7-8 and TRBJ1-1; 7 bases are a match to TRBD1. The CDR3 is 15 residues long. Germline-derived CDR1 and CDR2 are SGHVS and FQNEAQ. J lost 4 bases, V lost 1 base, and 6 bases had no gene match. In DNA, the CDR3 is TGTGCCAGCAGCTTAGACCTCCCAGGGGGCACTGAAGCTTTCTTT. Its translation is CASSLDLPGGTEAFF.

A note on this clone: An end of the junction differs from the germline gene, which may be a read error. The chain joins TRBV6-5 to TRBJ2-2, with D unresolved. The CDR3 is made up of 15 amino acids. Germline CDR1 MNHEY, CDR2 SVGAGI. The CDR3 spells CATSRGYANTGELFF. The CDR3 bases are TGTGCCACCAGTCGTGGCTACGCGAACACCGGGGAGCTGTTTTTT.

This chain links TRBV6-5 with TRBJ2-7; 8 positions agree with TRBD1. There are 15 residues in the CDR3. Germline lookup yields CDR1 MNHEY and CDR2 SVGAGI. Trimming took 4 bases from V and 5 from J; bases not matched to a gene: 10. The CDR3 sequence is CASSSRQDRVHEQYF. CDR3 coding DNA: TGTGCCAGCAGTTCCCGCCAGGACAGGGTCCACGAGCAGTACTTC.

V and J are TRBV19 and TRBJ2-5; TRBD1 aligns across 9 bases. Germline trimming cut 5 bases from V and 5 bases from J; bases unmatched to any gene: 3. CDR1 LNHDA and CDR2 SQIVND come from the germline V gene (reference sequence). The CDR3 is made up of 13 amino acids. The CDR3 region has the DNA TGTGCCAGTAGTCGGACAGGGGTTGAGACCCAGTACTTC. Protein sequence: CASSRTGVETQYF.

The CDR3 reads CASSPEGQGGQPQHF. For the CDR3, the DNA is TGTGCCAGCTCACCAGAGGGACAGGGTGGTCAGCCCCAGCATTTT. This chain joins TRBV18 and TRBJ1-5, with TRBD1 matching over 9 bases. Germline CDR1 KGHSH, CDR2 LQKENI. With V trimmed by 2 bases and J by 6 bases, 5 bases remained unmatched. This CDR3 spans 15 amino acids.

The chain has TRBV6-4 and TRBJ2-2, with D perhaps matching TRBD2 (7 bases). From germline, CDR1 is MRHNA and CDR2 SNTAGT. Trimming pared 2 bases from V and 2 bases from J, leaving 12 bases between. This CDR3 contains 16 residues. CDR3 protein: CASSDGRDTNTGELFF. The CDR3 region has the DNA TGTGCCAGCAGTGACGGGAGGGACACAAACACCGGGGAGCTGTTTTTT.

The rearrangement links TRBV5-1 to TRBJ1-1; D might be TRBD1 (6 bases). This CDR3 has 14 residues. Germline CDR1 is SGHRS and CDR2 is YFSETQ. V was trimmed by 4 bases and J by 1 base, leaving 11 bases between them. Written as DNA, the CDR3 is TGCGCCAGCAGCAACGGACAGCCGAACACTGAAGCTTTCTTT. Translated, it gives CASSNGQPNTEAFF.

The J gene is TRBJ1-2, the V gene TRBV6-1, with TRBD1 matching over 8 bases. J gave up 4 bases and V 0 bases, and 7 bases lay outside the gene matches. Germline V lookup: CDR1 MNHNS, CDR2 SASEGT. The CDR3 has 16 amino acids. The CDR3 nucleotides are TGTGCCAGCAGTGAAGCGCTTACAGGGGGTGTCTATGGCTACACCTTC. Translation: CASSEALTGGVYGYTF.

Here the CDR3 DNA reads TGTGCCAGCAGCGTAGACCCTAGCGGGGGCCAAGAGACCCAGTACTTC. It specifies CASSVDPSGGQETQYF. V and J are TRBV9 and TRBJ2-5, with TRBD2 identical over 10 bases. With 0 bases clipped from V and 1 base from J, the junction kept 3 bases outside the gene matches. The CDR3 sequence is 16 residues long. CDR1 SGDLS and CDR2 YYNGEE come from the germline V gene.